This TCR beta chain was documented in a study of blood T cell repertoires in COVID-19. Study-level background: From the United States, Italy and Spain came samples of acute and convalescent COVID-19. T cells, B-cell-depleted T cells, or PBMCs supplied cDNA or gDNA.

Per the study methods: How many nucleated cells were present was estimated from reference gene primer amplification. Measured with immunoSEQ multiplex PCR; TCRdb has only the in-frame clones, and not every one. The DNA was the basis for D and trimming; V, J and clone size are from that table. This table holds 200,000 to 250,000 clones, 75% to 85% found once. In germline, CDR1 is SGHNT, CDR2 YYREEE (reference sequence). V trimming: 4 bases; J trimming: 5 bases; junction bases outside the gene matches: 6. The CDR3 is 16 amino acids. While infection was still active, Seattle patients were enrolled and then followed longitudinally.

This clonotype was sampled from a woman aged 30 to 39 with COVID-19, enrolled during active disease. The source material was peripheral blood. This chain joins TRBV5-4 and TRBJ2-5, with 15 bases that match TRBD2. The CDR3 region has the DNA TGTGCCAGCAGCCTAGGGACTAGCGGGGGGTGGGAGACCCAGTACTTC. Translation gives CASSLGTSGGWETQYF.